The clone carrying this T cell receptor beta chain was seen a single time. Study processing details: Estimation of nucleated cell counts relied on the amplification of reference gene primers. Assay: immunoSEQ multiplex PCR; the TCRdb copy retains only in-frame clones and omits some. V and J calls and clone size are as listed in that table; D and trimming were resolved from the DNA. The sample shows fewer than 250,000 clones, roughly 89% of them seen only once. The data are from a study of blood T cell repertoires in COVID-19. The length of the CDR3 is 16 residues. Trimming cost V 4 bases and J 2 bases, with 15 bases left between them. Looked up from germline, CDR1 is SNHLY and CDR2 is FYNNEI. Enrolled through a virtual design, the participants were between about 18 and 100 years of age and came from roughly 22 US areas.

This rearrangement joins TRBV2 to TRBJ1-5; tentative D call: TRBD1 (5 bases). Sequencing was performed on PBMCs or T cells enriched from blood (not recorded which). The sequence was obtained from a woman aged 30 to 39 who had been exposed to COVID-19. Here the CDR3 reads CASSGIQDRGNQPQHF. CDR3 bases: TGTGCCAGCAGTGGGATACAGGATCGGGGCAATCAGCCCCAGCATTTT.